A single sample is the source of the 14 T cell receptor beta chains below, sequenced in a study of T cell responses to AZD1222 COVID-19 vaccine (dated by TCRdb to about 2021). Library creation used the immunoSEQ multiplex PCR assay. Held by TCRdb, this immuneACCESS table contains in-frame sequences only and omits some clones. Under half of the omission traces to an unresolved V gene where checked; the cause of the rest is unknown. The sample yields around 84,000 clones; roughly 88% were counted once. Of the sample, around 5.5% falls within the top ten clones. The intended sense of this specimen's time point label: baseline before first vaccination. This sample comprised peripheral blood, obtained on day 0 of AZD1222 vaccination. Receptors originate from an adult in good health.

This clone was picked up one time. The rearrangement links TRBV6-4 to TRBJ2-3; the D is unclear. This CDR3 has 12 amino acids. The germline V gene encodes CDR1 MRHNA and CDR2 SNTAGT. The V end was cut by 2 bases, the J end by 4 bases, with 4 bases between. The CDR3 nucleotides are TGTGCCAGCAGTGACGAATCAGATACGCAGTATTTT. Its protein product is CASSDESDTQYF.

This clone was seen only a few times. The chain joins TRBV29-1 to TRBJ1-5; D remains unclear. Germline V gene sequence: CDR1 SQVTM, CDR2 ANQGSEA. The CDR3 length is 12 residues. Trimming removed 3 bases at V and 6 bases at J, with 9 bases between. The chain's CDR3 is CSVEWVCQPQHF. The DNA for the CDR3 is TGCAGCGTTGAGTGGGTTTGTCAGCCCCAGCATTTT.

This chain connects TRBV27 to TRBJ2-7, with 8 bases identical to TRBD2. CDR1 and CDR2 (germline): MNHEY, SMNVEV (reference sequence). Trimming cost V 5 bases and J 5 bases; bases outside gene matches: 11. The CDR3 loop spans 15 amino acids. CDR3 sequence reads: CASSPRGRAGDEQYF. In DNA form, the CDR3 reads TGTGCCAGCAGTCCCCGAGGGAGAGCGGGAGACGAGCAGTACTTC.

This CDR3 reads CASRRTGPGGYTF. The CDR3 DNA reads TGTGCCAGCAGGCGAACCGGGCCTGGTGGCTACACCTTC. The chain joins TRBV12-3 or TRBV12-4 to TRBJ1-2; D is undetermined. This CDR3 contains 13 residues. Trimming removed 6 bases from V and 7 bases from J, with 15 bases in between.

The CDR3 reads CASSSPEGQANTEAFF. Written as DNA, the CDR3 is TGTGCCAGCAGTTCCCCAGAGGGACAGGCAAACACTGAAGCTTTCTTT. The chain links TRBV28 to TRBJ1-1; 8 nucleotides agree with TRBD1. Germline-derived CDR1 and CDR2 are MDHEN and SYDVKM. The CDR3 has 16 amino acids. The ends lost 4 bases at V and 2 bases at J; junction bases unmatched: 9.

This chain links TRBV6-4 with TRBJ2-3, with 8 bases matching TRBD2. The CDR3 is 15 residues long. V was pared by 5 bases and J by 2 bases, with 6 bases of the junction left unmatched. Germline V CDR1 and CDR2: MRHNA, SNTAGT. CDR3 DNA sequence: TGTGCCAGCAGTTTAGCGGGAACGGCCACAGATACGCAGTATTTT. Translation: CASSLAGTATDTQYF.

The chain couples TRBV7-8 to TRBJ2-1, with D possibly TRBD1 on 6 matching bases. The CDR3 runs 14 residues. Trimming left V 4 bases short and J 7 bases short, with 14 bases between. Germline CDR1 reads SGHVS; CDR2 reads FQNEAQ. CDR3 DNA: TGTGCCAGCAGCTCTTGGACAGACCTGAATGAGCAGTTCTTC. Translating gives CASSSWTDLNEQFF.

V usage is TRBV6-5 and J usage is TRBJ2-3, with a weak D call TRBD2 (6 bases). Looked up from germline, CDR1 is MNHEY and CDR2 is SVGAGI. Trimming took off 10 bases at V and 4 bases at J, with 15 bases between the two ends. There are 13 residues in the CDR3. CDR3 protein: CATRRDGADTQYF. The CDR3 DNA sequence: TGTGCCACGCGGCGGGATGGGGCAGATACGCAGTATTTT.

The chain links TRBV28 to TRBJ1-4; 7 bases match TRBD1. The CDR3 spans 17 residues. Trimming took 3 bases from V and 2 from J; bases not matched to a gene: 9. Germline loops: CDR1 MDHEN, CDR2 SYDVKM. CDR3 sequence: CASSFMARGTTNEKLFF. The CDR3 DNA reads TGTGCCAGCAGTTTTATGGCCAGGGGGACCACTAATGAAAAACTGTTTTTT.

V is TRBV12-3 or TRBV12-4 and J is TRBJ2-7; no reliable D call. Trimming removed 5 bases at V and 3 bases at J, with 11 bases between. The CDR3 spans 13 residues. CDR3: CASSPILDYEQYF. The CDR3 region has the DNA TGTGCCAGCAGTCCAATACTCGACTACGAGCAGTACTTC.

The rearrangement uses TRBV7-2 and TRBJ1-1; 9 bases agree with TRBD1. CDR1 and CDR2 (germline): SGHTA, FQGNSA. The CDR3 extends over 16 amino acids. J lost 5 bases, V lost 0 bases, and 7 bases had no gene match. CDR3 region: CASSLAGDRVRTEAFF. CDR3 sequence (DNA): TGTGCCAGCAGCTTAGCCGGGGACAGGGTCCGGACTGAAGCTTTCTTT.

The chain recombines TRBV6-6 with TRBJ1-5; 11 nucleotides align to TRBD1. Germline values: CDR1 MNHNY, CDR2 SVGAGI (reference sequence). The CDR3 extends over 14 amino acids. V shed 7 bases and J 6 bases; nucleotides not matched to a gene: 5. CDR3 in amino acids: CASKGQGAGQPQHF. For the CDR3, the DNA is TGTGCCAGCAAAGGACAGGGGGCAGGTCAGCCCCAGCATTTT.

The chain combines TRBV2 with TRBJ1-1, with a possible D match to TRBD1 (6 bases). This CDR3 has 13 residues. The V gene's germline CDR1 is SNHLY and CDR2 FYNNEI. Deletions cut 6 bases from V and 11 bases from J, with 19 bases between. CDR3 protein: CASSDGQTSIAFF. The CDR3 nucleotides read TGTGCCAGCAGCGACGGACAGACCAGCATTGCTTTCTTT.

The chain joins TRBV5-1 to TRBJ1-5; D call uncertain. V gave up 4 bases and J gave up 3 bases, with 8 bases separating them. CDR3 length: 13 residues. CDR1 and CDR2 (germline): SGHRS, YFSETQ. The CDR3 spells CASSTGNNQPQHF. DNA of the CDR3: TGCGCCAGCAGCACCGGGAACAATCAGCCCCAGCATTTT.